The entry that follows covers one TCR beta chain sequence. Given the absence of the conserved phenylalanine or tryptophan at the CDR3 end, a read error is likely. Unique molecular identifiers featured in how the TCRbeta library was prepared. TCRdb re-analysed the PCR reads in MiXCR, keeping a single row per CDR3 protein. The data show 200,000 to 300,000 distinct CDR3 sequences, about 11% seen once. This CDR3 has 13 amino acids. Germline V gene data show CDR1 as SGHRS and CDR2 as YFSETQ. Trimming pared 0 bases from V and 4 bases from J, leaving 5 bases between. The sample belongs to a study of T-cell reconstitution after alpha-beta-depleted transplantation in children.

This material consisted of PBMCs from the stem cell graft donor, taken from the stem cell graft. The TCR comes from a human donor who donated a stem cell graft to a child with acute lymphoblastic leukemia. The genes are TRBV5-1 and TRBJ2-1, with no clear D. Here the CDR3 reads CASSLVRYNEQFL. The CDR3 DNA sequence: TGCGCCAGCAGCTTGGTTCGGTACAATGAGCAGTTCTTG.